The sample holds many counts of the clone carrying this T cell receptor (beta chain). Its target is unknown. The data belong to a study of CD8 T cells in ankylosing spondylitis. TCRdb fed the 5' RACE reads into MiXCR, producing one record per CDR3 protein. The sample includes approximately 400,000 distinct CDR3 sequences, 25% to 30% of them seen just once. Germline V lookup: CDR1 SGHRS, CDR2 YFSETQ. Trimming stripped 0 bases from V and 5 bases from J, with 5 bases between. The CDR3 is 12 amino acids. Findings and limits, study-wide: Clones linked with disease were CD8+ and fairly uncommon in the peripheral blood. Significantly higher representation of disease-linked clones was reported for matched ankylosing spondylitis synovial fluid. What seemed typical of ankylosing spondylitis blood was a TCR beta motif built from roughly eight highly homologous variants.

The sequence was obtained from a male donor with ankylosing spondylitis. This rearrangement joins TRBV5-1 to TRBJ2-5; D unresolved. Input material: blood, either unsorted or a sorted T cell fraction (not recorded which). The CDR3 region is CASSLAPETQYF. Written as DNA, the CDR3 is TGCGCCAGCAGCTTGGCCCCCGAGACCCAGTACTTC.